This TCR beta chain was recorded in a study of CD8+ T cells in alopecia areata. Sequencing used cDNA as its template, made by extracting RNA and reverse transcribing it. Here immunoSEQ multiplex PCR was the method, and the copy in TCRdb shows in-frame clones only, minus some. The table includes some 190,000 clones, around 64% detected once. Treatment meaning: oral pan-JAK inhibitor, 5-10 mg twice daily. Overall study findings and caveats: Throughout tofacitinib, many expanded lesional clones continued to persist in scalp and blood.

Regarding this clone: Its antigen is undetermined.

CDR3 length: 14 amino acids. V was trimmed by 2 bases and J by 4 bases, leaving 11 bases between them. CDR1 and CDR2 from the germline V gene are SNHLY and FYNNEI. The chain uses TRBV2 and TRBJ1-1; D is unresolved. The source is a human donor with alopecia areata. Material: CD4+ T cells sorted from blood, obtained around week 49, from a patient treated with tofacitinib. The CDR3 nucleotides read TGTGCCAGCAGTGAAAACGGCAGTCCCACTGAAGCTTTCTTT. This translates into CASSENGSPTEAFF.